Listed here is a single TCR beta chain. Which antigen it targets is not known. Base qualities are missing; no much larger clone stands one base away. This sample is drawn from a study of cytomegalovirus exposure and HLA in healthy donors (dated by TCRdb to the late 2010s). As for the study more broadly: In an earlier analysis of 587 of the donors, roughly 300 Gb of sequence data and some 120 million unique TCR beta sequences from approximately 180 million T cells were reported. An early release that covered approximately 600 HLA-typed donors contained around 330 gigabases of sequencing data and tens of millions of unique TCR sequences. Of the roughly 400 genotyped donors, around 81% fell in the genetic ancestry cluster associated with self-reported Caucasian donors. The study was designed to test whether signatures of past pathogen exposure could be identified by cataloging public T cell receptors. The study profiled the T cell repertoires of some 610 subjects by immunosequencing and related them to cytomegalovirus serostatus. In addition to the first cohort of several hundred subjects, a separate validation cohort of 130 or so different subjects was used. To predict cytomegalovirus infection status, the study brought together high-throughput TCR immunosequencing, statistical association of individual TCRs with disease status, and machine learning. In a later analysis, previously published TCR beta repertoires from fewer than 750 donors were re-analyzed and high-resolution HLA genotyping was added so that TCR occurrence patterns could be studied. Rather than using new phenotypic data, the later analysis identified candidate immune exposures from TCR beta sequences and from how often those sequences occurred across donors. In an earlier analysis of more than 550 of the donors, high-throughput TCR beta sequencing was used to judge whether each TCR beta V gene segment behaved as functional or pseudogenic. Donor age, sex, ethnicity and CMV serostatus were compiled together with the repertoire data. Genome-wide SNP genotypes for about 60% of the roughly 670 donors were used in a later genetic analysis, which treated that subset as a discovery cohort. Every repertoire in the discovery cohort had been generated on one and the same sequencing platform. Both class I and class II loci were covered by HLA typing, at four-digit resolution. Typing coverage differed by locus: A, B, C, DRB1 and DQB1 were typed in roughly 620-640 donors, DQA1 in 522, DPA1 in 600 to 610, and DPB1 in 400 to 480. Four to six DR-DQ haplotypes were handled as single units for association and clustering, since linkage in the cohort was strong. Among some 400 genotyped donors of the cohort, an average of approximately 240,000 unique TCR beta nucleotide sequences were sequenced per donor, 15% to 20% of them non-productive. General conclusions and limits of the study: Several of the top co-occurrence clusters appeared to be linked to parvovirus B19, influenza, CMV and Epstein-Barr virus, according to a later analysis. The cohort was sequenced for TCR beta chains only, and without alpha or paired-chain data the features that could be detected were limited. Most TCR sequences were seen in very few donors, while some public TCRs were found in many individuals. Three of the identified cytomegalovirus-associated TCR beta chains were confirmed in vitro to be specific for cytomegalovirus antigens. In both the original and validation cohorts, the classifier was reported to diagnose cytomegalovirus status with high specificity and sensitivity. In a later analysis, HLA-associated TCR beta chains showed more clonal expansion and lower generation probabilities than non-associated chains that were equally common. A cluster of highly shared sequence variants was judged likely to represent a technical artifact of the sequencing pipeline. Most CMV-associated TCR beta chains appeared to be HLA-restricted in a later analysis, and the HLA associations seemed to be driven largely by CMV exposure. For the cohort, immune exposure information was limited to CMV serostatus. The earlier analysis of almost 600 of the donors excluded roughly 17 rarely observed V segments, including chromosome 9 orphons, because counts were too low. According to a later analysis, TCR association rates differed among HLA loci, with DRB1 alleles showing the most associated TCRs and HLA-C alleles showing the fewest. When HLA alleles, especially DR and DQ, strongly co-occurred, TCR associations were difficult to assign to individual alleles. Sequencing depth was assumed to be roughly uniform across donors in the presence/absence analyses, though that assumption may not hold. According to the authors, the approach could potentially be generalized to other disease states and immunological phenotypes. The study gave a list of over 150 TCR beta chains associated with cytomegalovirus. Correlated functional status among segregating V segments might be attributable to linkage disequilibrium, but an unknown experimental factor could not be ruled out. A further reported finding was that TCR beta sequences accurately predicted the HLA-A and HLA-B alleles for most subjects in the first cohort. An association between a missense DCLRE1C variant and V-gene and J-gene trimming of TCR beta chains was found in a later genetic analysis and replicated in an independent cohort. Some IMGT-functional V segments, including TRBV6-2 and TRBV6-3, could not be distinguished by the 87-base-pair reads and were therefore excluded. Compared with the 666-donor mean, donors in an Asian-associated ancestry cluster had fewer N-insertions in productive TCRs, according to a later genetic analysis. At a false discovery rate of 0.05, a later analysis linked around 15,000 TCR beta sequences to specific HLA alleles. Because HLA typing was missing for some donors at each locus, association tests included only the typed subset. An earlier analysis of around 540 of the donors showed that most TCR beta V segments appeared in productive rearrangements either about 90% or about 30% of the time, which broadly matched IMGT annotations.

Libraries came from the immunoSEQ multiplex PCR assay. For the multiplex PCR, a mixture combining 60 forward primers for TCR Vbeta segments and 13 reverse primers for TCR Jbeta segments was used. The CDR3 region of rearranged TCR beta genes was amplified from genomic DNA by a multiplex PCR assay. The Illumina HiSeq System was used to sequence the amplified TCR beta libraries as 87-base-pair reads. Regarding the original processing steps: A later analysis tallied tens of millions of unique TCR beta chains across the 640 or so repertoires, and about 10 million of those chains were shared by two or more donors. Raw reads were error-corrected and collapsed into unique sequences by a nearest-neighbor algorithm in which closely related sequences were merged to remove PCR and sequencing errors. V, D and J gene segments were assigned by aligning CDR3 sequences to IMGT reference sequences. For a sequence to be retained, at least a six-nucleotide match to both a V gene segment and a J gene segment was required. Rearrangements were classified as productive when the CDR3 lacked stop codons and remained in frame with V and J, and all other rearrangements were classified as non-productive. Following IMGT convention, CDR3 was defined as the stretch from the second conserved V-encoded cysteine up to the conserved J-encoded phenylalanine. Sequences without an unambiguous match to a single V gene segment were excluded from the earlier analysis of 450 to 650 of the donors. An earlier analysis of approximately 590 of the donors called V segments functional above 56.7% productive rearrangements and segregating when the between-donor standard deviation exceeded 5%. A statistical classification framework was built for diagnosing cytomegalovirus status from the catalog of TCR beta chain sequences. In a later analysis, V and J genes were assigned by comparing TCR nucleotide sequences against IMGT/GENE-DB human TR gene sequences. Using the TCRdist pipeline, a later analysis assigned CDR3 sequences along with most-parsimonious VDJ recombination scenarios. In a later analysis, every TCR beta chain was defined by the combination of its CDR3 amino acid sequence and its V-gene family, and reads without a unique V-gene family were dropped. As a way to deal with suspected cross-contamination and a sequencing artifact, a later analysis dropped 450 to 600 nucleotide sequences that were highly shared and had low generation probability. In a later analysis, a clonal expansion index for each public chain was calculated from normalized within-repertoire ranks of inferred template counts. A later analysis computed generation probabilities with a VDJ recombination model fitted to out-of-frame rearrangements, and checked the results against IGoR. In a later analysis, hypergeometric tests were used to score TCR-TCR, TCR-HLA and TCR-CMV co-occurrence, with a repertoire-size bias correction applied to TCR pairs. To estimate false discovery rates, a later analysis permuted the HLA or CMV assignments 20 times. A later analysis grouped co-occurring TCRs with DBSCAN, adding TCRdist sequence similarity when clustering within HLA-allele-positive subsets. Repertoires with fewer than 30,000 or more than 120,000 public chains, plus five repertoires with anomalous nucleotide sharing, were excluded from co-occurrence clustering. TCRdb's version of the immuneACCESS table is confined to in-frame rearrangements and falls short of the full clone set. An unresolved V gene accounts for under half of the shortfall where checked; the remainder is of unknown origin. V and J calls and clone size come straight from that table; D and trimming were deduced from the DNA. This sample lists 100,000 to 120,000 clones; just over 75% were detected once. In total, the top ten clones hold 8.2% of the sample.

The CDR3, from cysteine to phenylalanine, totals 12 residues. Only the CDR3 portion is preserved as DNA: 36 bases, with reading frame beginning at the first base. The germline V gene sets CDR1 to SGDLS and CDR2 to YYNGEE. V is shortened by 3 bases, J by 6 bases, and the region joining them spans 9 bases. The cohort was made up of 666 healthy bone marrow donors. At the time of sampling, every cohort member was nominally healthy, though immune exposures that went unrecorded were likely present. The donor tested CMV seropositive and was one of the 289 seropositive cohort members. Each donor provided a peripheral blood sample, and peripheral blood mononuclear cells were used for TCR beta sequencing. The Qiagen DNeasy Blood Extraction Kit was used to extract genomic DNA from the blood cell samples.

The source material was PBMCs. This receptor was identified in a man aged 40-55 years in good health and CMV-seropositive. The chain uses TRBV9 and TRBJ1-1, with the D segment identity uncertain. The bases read TGTGCCAGCAGCGGCGGTTCCTCTGAAGCTTTCTTT. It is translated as CASSGGSSEAFF. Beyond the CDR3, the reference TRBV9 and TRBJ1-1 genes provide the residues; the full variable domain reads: DSGVTQTPKHLITATGQRVTLRCSPRSGDLSVYWYQQSLDQGLQFLIQYYNGEERAKGNILERFSAQQFPDLHSELNLSSLELGDSALYFCASSGGSSEAFFGQGTRLTVV.